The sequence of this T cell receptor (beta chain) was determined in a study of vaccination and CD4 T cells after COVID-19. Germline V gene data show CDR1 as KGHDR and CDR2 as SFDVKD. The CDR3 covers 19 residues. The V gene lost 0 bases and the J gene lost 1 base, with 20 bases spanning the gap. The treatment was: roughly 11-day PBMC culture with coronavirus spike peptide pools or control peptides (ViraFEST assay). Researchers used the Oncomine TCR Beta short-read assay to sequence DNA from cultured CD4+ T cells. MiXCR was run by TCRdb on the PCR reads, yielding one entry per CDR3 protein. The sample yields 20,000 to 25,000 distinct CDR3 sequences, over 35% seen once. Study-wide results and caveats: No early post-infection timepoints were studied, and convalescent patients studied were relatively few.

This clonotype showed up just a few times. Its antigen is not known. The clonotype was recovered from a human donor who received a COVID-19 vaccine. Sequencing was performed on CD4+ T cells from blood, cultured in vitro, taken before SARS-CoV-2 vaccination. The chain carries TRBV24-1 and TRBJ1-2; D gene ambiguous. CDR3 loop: CATSDLQAIVGPLNYGYTF. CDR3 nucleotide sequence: TGTGCCACCAGTGATTTGCAAGCCATTGTGGGCCCCCTTAACTATGGCTACACCTTC.